This is a list of T cell receptor beta chains from one sample in a study of T cell responses to AZD1222 COVID-19 vaccine. Sequencing was performed with immunoSEQ multiplex PCR; in TCRdb, only in-frame clones are kept and a portion is missing. The sample includes 130,000 or so clones, roughly 84% of them seen just once. The material sequenced was peripheral blood, taken 28 days after the second AZD1222 dose. These receptor sequences come from an adult who received the AZD1222 COVID-19 vaccine. CDR3s include the opening cysteine and the closing phenylalanine or tryptophan. Each record gives: clone size, J gene, D gene, V gene, CDR3 protein. The D gene is left open where the match is weak. Some rows have no size entry. The others give once, few or many, or a class for an expanded clone.

. TRBJ2-3 TRBD2 TRBV7-9 CASSSDSGGAQSIDTQYF
. TRBJ1-1 TRBD1 TRBV27 CASRGQGLMNTEAFF
. TRBJ2-7 TRBD1 TRBV30 CAWSGGTGGYHEQYF
few TRBJ2-7 . TRBV20-1 CSARDGYEQYF
. TRBJ1-2 . TRBV14 CASSQDLGYGYTF
. TRBJ1-5 . TRBV28 CASRPDGELNQPQHF
once TRBJ1-2 TRBD1 TRBV28 CASRGGQGNYGYTF
. TRBJ1-5 . TRBV2 CASSEARSGSQPQHF
. TRBJ2-7 TRBD1 TRBV7-7 CASSPGQGYEQYF
. TRBJ2-7 . TRBV6-2/TRBV6-3 CASSYGGTNSYEQYF
. TRBJ2-2 . TRBV7-9 CASSLDIATGELFF
. TRBJ2-6 . TRBV7-9 CASSLGGDGTSGANVLTF
. TRBJ1-6 . TRBV6-5 CASRQKGLGNSPLHF
. TRBJ2-5 TRBD2 TRBV19 CASRAGGPGETQYF
. TRBJ1-3 . TRBV2 CASSDRGPRTGNTIYF
. TRBJ1-4 . TRBV2 CASSVERGAFALSPF
few TRBJ1-3 . TRBV5-1 CASSLGRIGNTIYF
. TRBJ2-7 . TRBV28 CASSLGRELTYEQYF
. TRBJ1-1 . TRBV5-4 CASSLEVAGIMNTEAFF
. TRBJ1-1 . TRBV12-3/TRBV12-4 CASSPEYTEAFF
once TRBJ1-5 . TRBV7-2 CASSLFVGNQPQHF
. TRBJ1-2 . TRBV6-1 CASSEQLTGSGGYTF
. TRBJ1-1 . TRBV6-5 CASRTHLNTEAFF
. TRBJ1-2 . TRBV6-2/TRBV6-3 CASSKLTVSSRGGYTF
. TRBJ2-3 . TRBV5-1 CASSQRDLTDTQYF
. TRBJ1-1 . TRBV2 CASSESVNTEAFF
. TRBJ2-3 . TRBV7-9 CASSLLTDTQYF
. TRBJ1-2 . TRBV7-2 CASSSGDPGDYGYTF
. TRBJ2-1 . TRBV9 CASSVLSYNEQFF
few TRBJ2-5 . TRBV2 CASGAGMEETQYF
. TRBJ2-7 TRBD1 TRBV5-5 CASSLAPTGSDGQYF
. TRBJ1-1 . TRBV2 CASSEYWETGNTEAFF
once TRBJ1-3 . TRBV28 CAIGGVRNTIYF
. TRBJ2-7 . TRBV27 CASSLSGGEQYF
. TRBJ2-7 TRBD2 TRBV5-1 CASSYDPLAGAPYEQYF
. TRBJ1-2 . TRBV7-8 CASSPGGRTSNYGYTF
. TRBJ2-2 . TRBV28 CASSPYLAGELFF
. TRBJ1-1 . TRBV19 CASSIGRAKNTEAFF
. TRBJ1-5 . TRBV5-4 CASSLSGGNQPQHF
. TRBJ2-2 TRBD1 TRBV5-6 CASSLDRGTGELFF
. TRBJ1-4 . TRBV4-1 CASSYYRGLVEKLFF
. TRBJ1-1 . TRBV5-5 CASRAPNTEAFF
. TRBJ2-3 . TRBV19 CASSTYRESTDTQYF
. TRBJ1-6 . TRBV10-2 CASTGMPYNSPLHF
. TRBJ2-3 TRBD2 TRBV19 CASSIGLAGADTQYF
. TRBJ1-2 . TRBV19 CASNTQGFYGYTF
. TRBJ1-2 . TRBV28 CASRPTGYYGYTF
. TRBJ1-4 . TRBV28 CASRTDHNEKLFF
. TRBJ1-5 . TRBV28 CASRRPDTPNQPQHF